These 10 T cell receptor beta chains were sequenced from one sample in a study of blood T cells in healthy people across ages. Combining a sample-barcoded 5' primer with a J-beta primer mix, a second PCR ran for about 7 to 11 cycles. TCRdb re-called the 5' RACE reads with MiXCR, one entry per CDR3 protein. The sample gives fewer than 1,200,000 distinct CDR3 sequences, approximately 25% of which show up once; approximately 0.79% is in the top ten. These records were also assigned to another study, of T cells of mothers and their children.

Material: blood. The receptors here all came from a girl aged 2-9 years in good health.

The V call is TRBV12-3 or TRBV12-4, the J call TRBJ1-1, with TRBD1 matching 10 bases. CDR3 length equals 18 residues. The trim removed 4 bases at V and 3 bases at J, leaving 14 bases unmatched. CDR3 in DNA: TGTGCCAGCAGTTCGGGACAGGGGTACACTAGGGACCACACTGAAGCTTTCTTT. This encodes CASSSGQGYTRDHTEAFF.

This clonotype has only a few counts. This chain connects TRBV12-3 or TRBV12-4 to TRBJ1-4; no definite D call. The CDR3 spans 14 residues. V was cut by 5 bases and J by 0 bases, with 7 bases left in between. The CDR3 reads CASSIFATNEKLFF. CDR3 coding DNA: TGTGCCAGCAGTATATTCGCAACTAATGAAAAACTGTTTTTT.

The genes are TRBV7-6 and TRBJ1-5; TRBD1 agrees at 9 bases. Germline V gene lookup returns CDR1 SGHVS and CDR2 FNYEAQ. The CDR3 length is 15 residues. J was trimmed by 5 bases and V by 3 bases; bases with no gene match: 5. DNA for the CDR3: TGTGCCAGCAGCTTCGGGACAGGGATGGATCAGCCCCAGCATTTT. Its protein is CASSFGTGMDQPQHF.

The chain carries TRBV6-1 and TRBJ2-5; D is ambiguous. The DNA matches TRBJ2-7 better at its end, which makes the J call doubtful. CDR3 length: 13 residues. CDR1 and CDR2 from the germline V gene are MNHNS and SASEGT. CDR3 bases: TGTGCCAGCAGTGAAATCCTGAGTTTCGAGCAGTACTTC. Its protein is CASSEILSFEQYF.

Here the CDR3 reads CSVRREGYTF. The CDR3, as DNA: TGCAGCGTTCGGAGAGAAGGCTACACCTTC. The chain carries TRBV29-1 and TRBJ1-2; D uncertain. In germline, CDR1 is SQVTM, CDR2 ANQGSEA. This CDR3 is built from 10 residues. The V gene lost 5 bases and the J gene lost 8 bases, with 9 bases spanning the gap.

This chain joins TRBV4-2 and TRBJ2-5, with TRBD2 identical over 9 bases. J gave up 3 bases and V 6 bases, and 8 bases lay outside the gene matches. The CDR3 totals 15 residues. Germline-derived CDR1 and CDR2 are LGHNA and YNFKEQ. The CDR3 DNA sequence: TGTGCCAGCAGGGCTAGCGGGGCACGAAAAGAGACCCAGTACTTC. It translates to CASRASGARKETQYF.

This clonotype occurred a few times. The chain is built from TRBV5-6 and TRBJ2-7; a possible D gene is TRBD2 (6 bases). The DNA end favors TRBJ2-1, so the J call may be wrong. The CDR3 is 13 amino acids. Germline V lookup: CDR1 SGHDT, CDR2 YYEEEE. CDR3 coding DNA: TGTGCCAGCAGCTTGGGTGAGGAGGGCGAGCAGTTCTTC. Translating gives CASSLGEEGEQFF.

This chain joins TRBV6-1 and TRBJ1-4; D remains ambiguous. CDR1 and CDR2 from the germline V gene are MNHNS and SASEGT. Trimming removed 4 bases from V and 9 bases from J, with 18 bases in between. The CDR3 runs to 15 residues. CDR3: CASSVPREGRQKLFF. CDR3 coding DNA: TGTGCCAGCAGTGTACCGCGAGAGGGCCGGCAAAAACTGTTTTTT.

This clonotype was counted a few times. This chain uses TRBV12-5 with TRBJ2-2; possible D gene TRBD1, 5 bases. The CDR3 extends over 17 amino acids. The germline CDR1 and CDR2 sequences are LGHNT and FRNRAP. V lost 4 bases and J lost 5, with 20 bases in between. CDR3: CASGSAVQGFQTGELFF. DNA of the CDR3: TGTGCTAGTGGTTCGGCCGTCCAGGGATTTCAAACCGGGGAGCTGTTTTTT.

The J gene is TRBJ2-3, the V gene TRBV9; D unclear. This CDR3 contains 14 residues. V was clipped by 2 bases and J by 4 bases, with 11 bases between them. CDR1 and CDR2 (germline): SGDLS, YYNGEE. CDR3 protein: CASSVWVGPDTQYF. CDR3 coding DNA: TGTGCCAGCAGCGTCTGGGTAGGCCCAGATACGCAGTATTTT.